These 21 T cell receptor beta chains came from one sample sequenced in a study of T-cell reconstitution after alpha-beta-depleted transplantation in children. Library preparation (for TCRbeta) was performed with unique molecular identifiers. TCRdb processed the PCR reads anew with MiXCR; each CDR3 protein has one entry. The data contain roughly 340,000 distinct CDR3 sequences, about 17% of them seen just once; the ten biggest clones take up approximately 44%. Here the sequenced sample was PBMCs, mostly from graft donor cells, taken 360 days after TCRalphabeta/CD19-depleted stem cell transplant. The receptor set was obtained from a male patient between 2 and 15 years old who had a stem cell transplant for acute lymphoblastic leukemia, so the T cells may come from the graft donor.

This clonotype was seen at least ten times. The V gene is TRBV7-8, the J gene TRBJ2-7; the D gene is possibly TRBD1 (6 bases). V was trimmed by 5 bases and J by 1 base, leaving 9 bases between them. Germline V gene lookup returns CDR1 SGHVS and CDR2 FQNEAQ. There are 13 residues in the CDR3. Here the CDR3 reads CASSPGESYEQYF. As DNA, the CDR3 is TGTGCCAGCAGCCCAGGGGAGTCCTACGAGCAGTACTTC.

This clonotype was seen ten or more times. The genes are TRBV5-1 and TRBJ1-4; D is uncertain. Trimming stripped 4 bases from V and 3 bases from J, with 10 bases between. Germline CDR1 and CDR2: SGHRS and YFSETQ. The CDR3 has 14 residues. The CDR3 nucleotides read TGCGCCAGCAGCACAGCCGCCGCTAATGAAAAACTGTTTTTT. It yields the protein CASSTAAANEKLFF.

The rearrangement joins TRBV25-1 to TRBJ2-7, with no clear D. This CDR3 contains 11 residues. CDR1 MGHDK and CDR2 SYGVNS come from the germline V gene. V dropped 5 bases and J dropped 3 bases, with 5 bases sitting between them. This CDR3 is CASSKVYEQYF. In DNA, the CDR3 is TGTGCCAGCAGTAAGGTCTACGAGCAGTACTTC.

J is TRBJ2-5 and V is TRBV20-1; D tentatively reads TRBD1 or TRBD2 (6 bases each). Per germline, CDR1 DFQATT and CDR2 SNEGSKA (reference sequence). CDR3 length: 12 amino acids. The V end lost 3 bases, the J end lost 4 bases, and 9 bases lay between the germline ends. The chain's CDR3 is CSARGGRETQYF. For the CDR3, the DNA is TGCAGTGCTAGGGGGGGCAGAGAGACCCAGTACTTC.

This clonotype occurred many times. The chain carries TRBV9 and TRBJ2-3, with TRBD1 matching over 8 bases. The CDR3 loop spans 15 amino acids. Germline CDR1 and CDR2: SGDLS and YYNGEE. V was pared by 2 bases and J by 4 bases, with 6 bases of the junction left unmatched. CDR3 DNA: TGTGCCAGCAGCGTTACCCCGACAGGGGCAGATACGCAGTATTTT. It yields the protein CASSVTPTGADTQYF.

This clonotype was seen at least ten times. The genes are TRBV4-3 and TRBJ1-1; D is possibly TRBD1 (5 bases). Germline-derived CDR1 and CDR2 are LGHNA and YSLEER. The V end was cut by 0 bases, the J end by 0 bases, with 8 bases between. The CDR3 has 15 residues. Here the CDR3 reads CASSQDKGMNTEAFF. In nucleotides, the CDR3 is TGCGCCAGCAGCCAAGATAAGGGGATGAACACTGAAGCTTTCTTT.

V gene TRBV9 combines with J gene TRBJ2-3, with unresolved D. V was trimmed by 2 bases and J by 0 bases, leaving 13 bases between them. Germline V gives CDR1 SGDLS, CDR2 YYNGEE. The CDR3 has 16 amino acids. The CDR3, as DNA: TGTGCCAGCAGCGTTGGGATGGCCTTAAGCACAGATACGCAGTATTTT. Its protein product is CASSVGMALSTDTQYF.

This clonotype was observed a handful of times. The chain is built from TRBV6-5 and TRBJ1-1, with D tentatively TRBD1 (6 bases). The germline gives CDR1 MNHEY, CDR2 SVGAGI. V lost 2 bases, J lost 0 bases, and 7 bases lay in between. The CDR3 is 14 residues long. The CDR3 DNA sequence: TGTGCCAGCAGTTACGGACAGCTGAACACTGAAGCTTTCTTT. Amino acids: CASSYGQLNTEAFF.

The V gene is TRBV7-9, the J gene TRBJ2-2; 11 bases fit TRBD2. The germline V gene has CDR1 SEHNR and CDR2 FQNEAQ (reference sequence). The CDR3 spans 16 residues. The trim removed 7 bases at V and 5 bases at J, leaving 9 bases unmatched. CDR3 region: CASNNRGLAVTGELFF. The CDR3 DNA follows: TGTGCCAGCAACAACCGGGGACTAGCGGTTACCGGGGAGCTGTTTTTT.

This clonotype was recorded a few times. The V gene is TRBV4-1, the J gene TRBJ2-7; TRBD1 is a possible D gene (6 bases). Per germline, CDR1 MGHRA and CDR2 YSYEKL. The CDR3 has 16 amino acids. V gave up 8 bases and J gave up 2 bases, with 22 bases separating them. The CDR3 reads CASQNLGRGGTYEQYF. The CDR3 DNA reads as TGCGCCAGCCAAAATTTAGGGAGAGGGGGAACCTACGAGCAGTACTTC.

In this sample, this clonotype turned up a few times. The rearrangement links TRBV4-1 to TRBJ2-5, with TRBD2 matching 11 bases. The trim removed 4 bases at V and 2 bases at J, leaving 18 bases unmatched. Germline V gene sequence: CDR1 MGHRA, CDR2 YSYEKL. The CDR3 sequence is 20 residues long. CDR3: CASSRVIAGGTTNIQETQYF. CDR3 DNA: TGCGCCAGCAGCCGAGTCATAGCGGGAGGGACGACGAATATACAAGAGACCCAGTACTTC.

V and J are TRBV30 and TRBJ2-3, with D perhaps TRBD1 (6 bases). Per the germline V gene, CDR1 is GTSNPN and CDR2 is SVGIG (reference sequence). The CDR3 is 10 amino acids. The V gene lost 5 bases and the J gene lost 8 bases, with 8 bases spanning the gap. In DNA form, the CDR3 reads TGTGCCTGGGTACAGGGTACGCAGTATTTT. It yields the protein CAWVQGTQYF.

This clonotype was seen repeatedly, ten times or more. This chain uses TRBV5-1 with TRBJ2-7; 10 bases match TRBD2. V shed 1 base and J 3 bases; nucleotides not matched to a gene: 7. Germline V gene lookup returns CDR1 SGHRS and CDR2 YFSETQ. This CDR3 is 16 amino acids long. This CDR3 is CASSLSSSGSFYEQYF. The CDR3 DNA follows: TGCGCCAGCAGCTTGTCCTCTAGCGGGAGTTTCTACGAGCAGTACTTC. The complete variable domain, with remaining parts taken from reference TRBV5-1 and TRBJ2-7, reads KAGVTQTPRYLIKTRGQQVTLSCSPISGHRSVSWYQQTPGQGLQFLFEYFSETQRNKGNFPGRFSGRQFSNSRSEMNVSTLELGDSALYLCASSLSSSGSFYEQYFGPGTRLTVT.

This clonotype turned up a few times. This chain links TRBV27 with TRBJ2-1, with 12 nucleotides matching TRBD2. This CDR3 is 18 amino acids long. The germline CDR1 and CDR2 sequences are MNHEY and SMNVEV (reference sequence). V dropped 3 bases and J dropped 6; count of bases not matched to a gene: 12. DNA of the CDR3: TGTGCCAGCAGTTTGGTCGCCCTAGCGGGAGGGACCCTCAATGAGCAGTTCTTC. Amino acids: CASSLVALAGGTLNEQFF.

The V call is TRBV4-2, the J call TRBJ2-3, with 16 nucleotides matching TRBD2. The CDR3 loop spans 22 amino acids. Germline V gene sequence: CDR1 LGHNA, CDR2 YNFKEQ. The V gene end was trimmed by 0 bases and the J gene end by 3 bases; junction bases not matched to a gene: 15. In DNA form, the CDR3 reads TGTGCCAGCAGCCAAGATCGGGGGACTAGCGGGAGGGCCTCCCTCCAGACAGATACGCAGTATTTT. Translating gives CASSQDRGTSGRASLQTDTQYF.

This clonotype was recorded a few times. In DNA form, the CDR3 reads TGTGCCACCAGTGACTTCAACAGGGGCAATGAGCAGTTCTTC. Translated, it gives CATSDFNRGNEQFF. The chain is built from TRBV24-1 and TRBJ2-1; 7 nucleotides match TRBD1. The length of the CDR3 is 14 residues. The germline V gene has CDR1 KGHDR and CDR2 SFDVKD. The V gene end was trimmed by 4 bases and the J gene end by 6 bases; junction bases not matched to a gene: 5.

This clonotype was observed at least ten times. The V gene is TRBV12-3 or TRBV12-4, the J gene TRBJ2-7; TRBD2 agrees at 8 bases. V lost 6 bases and J lost 3; bases outside the gene matches: 10. The CDR3 totals 15 residues. CDR3 in amino acids: CASSLGLAGGYEQYF. For the CDR3, the DNA is TGTGCCAGCAGCTTGGGGCTAGCGGGTGGCTACGAGCAGTACTTC.

The chain carries TRBV27 and TRBJ1-6; the match to TRBD1 covers 8 bases. In germline, CDR1 is MNHEY, CDR2 SMNVEV (reference sequence). V shed 6 bases, J shed 7 bases, and the junction held 8 bases outside the gene matches. The CDR3 loop spans 15 amino acids. This CDR3 is CASSFDRGSNSPLHF. The CDR3 DNA reads as TGTGCCAGCAGCTTCGACAGGGGTTCAAATTCACCCCTCCACTTT.

This clonotype was counted a few times. In DNA, the CDR3 is TGTGCCAGCAGTGTAGGGCAGGGGCCCTACAATGAGCAGTTCTTC. It specifies CASSVGQGPYNEQFF. This chain connects TRBV28 to TRBJ2-1; perhaps TRBD1 as D (6 bases). CDR1 and CDR2 (germline): MDHEN, SYDVKM. The CDR3 has 15 amino acids. V was cut by 5 bases and J by 2 bases, with 13 bases left in between.

As for this clonotype: Germline is not matched at one junction end, which may reflect a read error. V and J are TRBV5-1 and TRBJ2-1, with D uncertain. Per germline, CDR1 SGHRS and CDR2 YFSETQ. The CDR3 length is 15 residues. CDR3 sequence (DNA): TGCGCCAGCAGCTTGGTGGGGATCTCCGACAATGAGCAGTTCTTC. The encoded protein is CASSLVGISDNEQFF.

In its sample, this clonotype was seen a few times. V usage is TRBV12-3 or TRBV12-4 and J usage is TRBJ1-5; TRBD1 matches 9 bases. The CDR3 totals 16 residues. V trimming: 4 bases; J trimming: 4 bases; junction bases outside the gene matches: 8. CDR3 coding DNA: TGTGCCAGCAGTTCGATGACCGGGACAGGGAATCAGCCCCAGCATTTT. It specifies CASSSMTGTGNQPQHF.